The 2 T cell receptor beta chains below all came from one sample that was sequenced in a study of OX40 agonist ivuxolimab in advanced cancers. This table comes from immunoSEQ multiplex PCR, and its TCRdb copy is limited to in-frame clones, with some not included. The table includes 45,000 to 60,000 clones, approximately 89% detected once. The sample in question was CD4+ or CD8+ T cells sorted from blood, obtained in a trial of the OX40 agonist ivuxolimab. These receptors were taken from an adult with an advanced solid tumor such as melanoma, head and neck, liver or kidney cancer.

The CDR3 spells CASLLLQYQFF. DNA for the CDR3: TGTGCCAGCCTCCTCCTCCAATACCAGTTCTTC. The rearrangement links TRBV6-1 to TRBJ2-1; D gene unclear. The CDR3 sequence is 11 residues long. Between the trimmed V and J ends, which lost 8 bases and 13 bases, there was a span of 15 bases. Germline CDR1 and CDR2: MNHNS and SASEGT.

The chain recombines TRBV28 with TRBJ2-5, with D possibly matching TRBD1 (6 bases). Trimming shortened V by 3 bases and J by 5 bases, and 13 bases separated the two germline ends. The CDR3 runs 14 residues. Germline V gene lookup returns CDR1 MDHEN and CDR2 SYDVKM. CDR3 bases: TGTGCCAGCAGTTTTCCAGGGGATGCGGAGACCCAGTACTTC. It codes for CASSFPGDAETQYF.